Listed below are T cell receptor beta chains from one sample, sequenced in a study of blood T cells in healthy people across ages. TCRdb re-called the 5' RACE reads through MiXCR, storing one row per CDR3 protein. Of around 990,000 distinct CDR3 sequences listed, about two fifths are singletons. Sequenced material: blood. The origin of the receptors is a man aged 18 to 29 in good health. CDR3s leave out the opening cysteine and the closing phenylalanine or tryptophan. Fields, in order: V gene, CDR3 protein.

TRBV12-3/TRBV12-4 ASSLTPIGYT
TRBV5-1 ASSLEGTAINQPQH
TRBV12-3/TRBV12-4 ASSFMVEQY
TRBV3-1 ASSPTTWSSGANVLT
TRBV11-2 ASSLGGDEAF
TRBV21-1 ASSSWDRVNSPLH
TRBV7-2 ASSSRSSYEQY
TRBV12-3/TRBV12-4 ASRPASTDTQY
TRBV14 ASSPPGLPSGEKLF
TRBV9 ASSVSWTNTEAF
TRBV12-3/TRBV12-4 ASSRGPPEAF
TRBV7-9 ASSLKKAGVGSEQF
TRBV15 ATSRDLGGASYEQY
TRBV6-6 ASTRDATDTRY
TRBV12-3/TRBV12-4 ASRKLTGSDQPQH
TRBV5-5 ASSLRARPSTDTQY
TRBV29-1 SVQAGYT
TRBV6-1 ASSEVIRGAAF
TRBV24-1 ATSPTGERTDTQY
TRBV4-1 ASSSGGARTEAF
TRBV20-1 SADASGVYNEQF
TRBV7-2 ASSLDIGPSGLLLH
TRBV4-1 ASSQGGYEQF
TRBV5-1 ASSLSGDWTANTGELF
TRBV18 ASSMGTDYYEQY